A selection of T cell receptor beta chains follows, all from one sample in a study of molecular identifiers for immune sequencing clone quantification. MiXCR was run by TCRdb on the PCR reads, yielding one entry per CDR3 protein. The data contain about 640,000 distinct CDR3 sequences, 15% to 20% of them seen just once; the ten biggest clones take up roughly 0.85%. Source material: naive CD8+ T cells from blood, with Jurkat cell RNA spiked in. Receptor source: a human donor in good health. Some libraries in this study had Jurkat cell RNA spiked in. Both conserved end residues are part of each CDR3. Fields, in order: V gene, clone size, D gene, J gene, CDR3 DNA, CDR3 protein. The D gene is left open where the match is weak. A row's size may be missing; if present it is once, few, many or a size class.

V gene: TRBV16
clone size: many
D gene: TRBD1
J gene: TRBJ1-2
CDR3 DNA: TGTGCCAGCAGCCAATCTGACAGGGGAAACTATGGCTACACCTTC
CDR3 protein: CASSQSDRGNYGYTF

V gene: TRBV30
clone size: many
D gene: NA
J gene: TRBJ2-2
CDR3 DNA: TGTGCCTGGAGTCCCACCGGGGAGCTGTTTTTT
CDR3 protein: CAWSPTGELFF

V gene: TRBV4-3
clone size: few
D gene: NA
J gene: TRBJ1-2
CDR3 DNA: TGCGCCAGCAGCCCCCAAGATTGGCCGTATGGCTACACCTTC
CDR3 protein: CASSPQDWPYGYTF

V gene: TRBV6-2/TRBV6-3
clone size: many
D gene: NA
J gene: TRBJ2-3
CDR3 DNA: TGTGCCAGCAGTGACGAGGAGGGGACAGATACGCAGTATTTT
CDR3 protein: CASSDEEGTDTQYF

V gene: TRBV19
clone size: many
D gene: NA
J gene: TRBJ1-5
CDR3 DNA: TGTGCCAGTAGTACAAACGGGGAACAGTATCAGCCCCAGCATTTT
CDR3 protein: CASSTNGEQYQPQHF

V gene: TRBV12-3/TRBV12-4
clone size: NA
D gene: NA
J gene: TRBJ1-2
CDR3 DNA: TGTGCCAGCAGTTTAGCGAGTTCGGGTCCATATGGCTACACCTTC
CDR3 protein: CASSLASSGPYGYTF

V gene: TRBV14
clone size: NA
D gene: NA
J gene: TRBJ1-5
CDR3 DNA: TGTGCCAGCAGCCAAGGCCAAGGGGTAAGTGAAGGCAATCAGCCCCAGCATTTT
CDR3 protein: CASSQGQGVSEGNQPQHF

V gene: TRBV6-5
clone size: many
D gene: TRBD2
J gene: TRBJ2-7
CDR3 DNA: TGTGCCAGCAGTTTACTAGCGGGAGGGAGGTACGAGCAGTACTTC
CDR3 protein: CASSLLAGGRYEQYF

V gene: TRBV2
clone size: many
D gene: NA
J gene: TRBJ1-1
CDR3 DNA: TGTGCCAGCAGTGAAGCTATAACAGCTAACACTGAAGCTTTCTTT
CDR3 protein: CASSEAITANTEAFF

V gene: TRBV6-1
clone size: few
D gene: NA
J gene: TRBJ1-5
CDR3 DNA: TGTGCCAGCAGGGGGTTAGCTAATCAGCCCCAGCATTTT
CDR3 protein: CASRGLANQPQHF

V gene: TRBV3-2
clone size: NA
D gene: NA
J gene: TRBJ2-3
CDR3 DNA: TGTGCCAGCAGCCAGCTCAGGGAGGGTAATGGAGATACGCAGTATTTT
CDR3 protein: CASSQLREGNGDTQYF

V gene: TRBV27
clone size: NA
D gene: TRBD2
J gene: TRBJ2-1
CDR3 DNA: TGTGCCAGCAGCGAGGGACTAGGGTCCGCCAATGAGCAGTTCTTC
CDR3 protein: CASSEGLGSANEQFF

V gene: TRBV6-1
clone size: NA
D gene: NA
J gene: TRBJ2-7
CDR3 DNA: TGTGCCTGCCGCCCGGGGGCCTACGAGCAGTACTTC
CDR3 protein: CACRPGAYEQYF

V gene: TRBV7-9
clone size: many
D gene: TRBD2
J gene: TRBJ2-7
CDR3 DNA: TGTGCCAGCAGCTCCGGACTAGTTTACGAGCAGTACTTC
CDR3 protein: CASSSGLVYEQYF

V gene: TRBV2
clone size: NA
D gene: NA
J gene: TRBJ1-4
CDR3 DNA: TGTGCCAGCAGGGCGGATTTGGGGTTCTCTGATGAAAAACTGTTTTTT
CDR3 protein: CASRADLGFSDEKLFF

V gene: TRBV30
clone size: many
D gene: TRBD1
J gene: TRBJ2-3
CDR3 DNA: TGTGCCTACTCCCGGACAGGGAGCACAGATACGCAGTATTTT
CDR3 protein: CAYSRTGSTDTQYF

V gene: TRBV12-3/TRBV12-4
clone size: NA
D gene: TRBD2
J gene: TRBJ2-4
CDR3 DNA: TGTGCCAGCAGTTCACTCAGGTTAGCGGGTGCCGGAATAGCCAAAAACATTCAGTACTTC
CDR3 protein: CASSSLRLAGAGIAKNIQYF

V gene: TRBV29-1
clone size: many
D gene: NA
J gene: TRBJ1-1
CDR3 DNA: TGCAGCGTCGAAAACCCTGAAGCTTTCTTT
CDR3 protein: CSVENPEAFF

V gene: TRBV6-5
clone size: NA
D gene: NA
J gene: TRBJ2-1
CDR3 DNA: TGTGCCAGCAGTTATTACCGGGACAAAGAAAACGGCAATGAGCAGTTCTTC
CDR3 protein: CASSYYRDKENGNEQFF

V gene: TRBV5-6
clone size: NA
D gene: NA
J gene: TRBJ2-4
CDR3 DNA: TGTGCCAGCAGCTTGGAGAGGGGGACCCCTAACATTCAGTACTTC
CDR3 protein: CASSLERGTPNIQYF

V gene: TRBV7-2
clone size: many
D gene: TRBD2
J gene: TRBJ2-7
CDR3 DNA: TGTGCCAGCAGAGGACTAGCGGGATCCTACGAGCAGTACTTC
CDR3 protein: CASRGLAGSYEQYF

V gene: TRBV24-1
clone size: many
D gene: TRBD1
J gene: TRBJ2-5
CDR3 DNA: TGTGCCACCAGTGCCTTCCCAGGACAGGGGGTCGAAGAGACCCAGTACTTC
CDR3 protein: CATSAFPGQGVEETQYF

V gene: TRBV20-1
clone size: many
D gene: TRBD1
J gene: TRBJ2-1
CDR3 DNA: TGCAGTGCTACAACCGGGACAGGGGTAGTAGGTGAGCAGTTCTTC
CDR3 protein: CSATTGTGVVGEQFF

V gene: TRBV30
clone size: many
D gene: NA
J gene: TRBJ1-1
CDR3 DNA: TGTGCCTGGAGCCATCCGATGGGACTGAGGAACACTGAAGCTTTCTTT
CDR3 protein: CAWSHPMGLRNTEAFF

V gene: TRBV20-1
clone size: few
D gene: TRBD2
J gene: TRBJ2-3
CDR3 DNA: TGCAGTGCTCCACAATCTGGGGAGCGGGAGTGGGGTTTCACAGATACGCAGTATTTT
CDR3 protein: CSAPQSGEREWGFTDTQYF

V gene: TRBV12-3/TRBV12-4
clone size: NA
D gene: TRBD1
J gene: TRBJ1-2
CDR3 DNA: TGTGCCAGCAGCCCGGGACAGCCTTATGGCTACACCTTC
CDR3 protein: CASSPGQPYGYTF

V gene: TRBV7-9
clone size: many
D gene: NA
J gene: TRBJ2-1
CDR3 DNA: TGTGCCAGCAGCTTAGCAAGCGGTTACAATGAGCAGTTCTTC
CDR3 protein: CASSLASGYNEQFF

V gene: TRBV6-5
clone size: many
D gene: NA
J gene: TRBJ1-4
CDR3 DNA: TGTGCCAGCAGTTACTCGAAGACAGATAGCGAAAAACTGTTTTTT
CDR3 protein: CASSYSKTDSEKLFF

V gene: TRBV7-9
clone size: many
D gene: NA
J gene: TRBJ2-7
CDR3 DNA: TGTGCCAGCAGCTTAGTTTCGGGCAGCCGCGGCGAGCAGTACTTC
CDR3 protein: CASSLVSGSRGEQYF

V gene: TRBV27
clone size: few
D gene: TRBD2
J gene: TRBJ2-3
CDR3 DNA: TGTGCCAGCAGTCGCCGCCTTAGCGGGAGTCCAGATACGCAGTATTTT
CDR3 protein: CASSRRLSGSPDTQYF

V gene: TRBV6-4
clone size: many
D gene: NA
J gene: TRBJ2-2
CDR3 DNA: TGTGCCAGCAGTGACTCTGACGGCGAGCTGTTTTTT
CDR3 protein: CASSDSDGELFF

V gene: TRBV10-3
clone size: many
D gene: NA
J gene: TRBJ2-2
CDR3 DNA: TGTGCCATCAGTGAGTCGTACGACGGGGAGCTGTTTTTT
CDR3 protein: CAISESYDGELFF

V gene: TRBV7-9
clone size: many
D gene: NA
J gene: TRBJ2-2
CDR3 DNA: TGTGCCAGCAGCTTACCGACGAACACCGGGGAGCTGTTTTTT
CDR3 protein: CASSLPTNTGELFF

V gene: TRBV4-2
clone size: few
D gene: TRBD2
J gene: TRBJ2-3
CDR3 DNA: TGTGCCAGCAGCCAAGATACCGCTAGCGGGATAAGCACAGATACGCAGTATTTT
CDR3 protein: CASSQDTASGISTDTQYF

V gene: TRBV4-1
clone size: NA
D gene: NA
J gene: TRBJ2-1
CDR3 DNA: TGCGCCAACAGCCGACTTGGCCAGGGGTTGGAGGGTGAGCAGTTCTTC
CDR3 protein: CANSRLGQGLEGEQFF